The source of this T cell receptor (beta chain) is a study of T cell responses to AZD1222 COVID-19 vaccine. Whole-study results and caveats: Clonal diversity was possibly underestimated, and white British individuals and females predominated among donors. Just a handful of AZD1222 recipients tested seropositive at baseline. Only after the peak T cell response were repertoires sampled. CD4 TCRs associated with vaccination spanned spike, dominating at 160-218 and 743-854.

V gave up 2 bases and J gave up 7 bases; unmatched junction bases: 4. CDR3 length: 13 amino acids. Germline V lookup: CDR1 KGHSH, CDR2 LQKENI. Clones were read by immunoSEQ multiplex PCR, and TCRdb kept only the in-frame ones, dropping some. The sample yields around 170,000 clones, 92% seen once. A remark on this clone: Its cognate antigen is unknown.

The rearrangement uses TRBV18 and TRBJ1-2; TRBD1 matches 7 bases. This sequence originates from an adult who received the AZD1222 COVID-19 vaccine. The sequencing used peripheral blood, collected 28 days after the second AZD1222 dose. CDR3 sequence: CASSPLTGSGYTF. CDR3 DNA sequence: TGTGCCAGCTCACCATTGACAGGGAGTGGCTACACCTTC.